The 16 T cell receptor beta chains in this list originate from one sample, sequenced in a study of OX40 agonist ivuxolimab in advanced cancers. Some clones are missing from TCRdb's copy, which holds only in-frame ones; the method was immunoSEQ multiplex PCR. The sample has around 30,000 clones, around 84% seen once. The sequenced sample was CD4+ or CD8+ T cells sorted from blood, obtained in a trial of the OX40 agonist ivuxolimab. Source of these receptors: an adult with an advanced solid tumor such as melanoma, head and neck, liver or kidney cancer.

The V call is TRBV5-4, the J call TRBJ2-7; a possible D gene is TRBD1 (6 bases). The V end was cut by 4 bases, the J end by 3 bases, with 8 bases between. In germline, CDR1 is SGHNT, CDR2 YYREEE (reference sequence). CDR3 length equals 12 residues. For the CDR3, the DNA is TGTGCCAGCAGCGGACAGAGCTACGAGCAGTACTTC. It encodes CASSGQSYEQYF. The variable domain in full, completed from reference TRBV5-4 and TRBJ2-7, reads ETGVTQSPTHLIKTRGQQVTLRCSSQSGHNTVSWYQQALGQGPQFIFQYYREEENGRGNFPPRFSGLQFPNYSSELNVNALELDDSALYLCASSGQSYEQYFGPGTRLTVT.

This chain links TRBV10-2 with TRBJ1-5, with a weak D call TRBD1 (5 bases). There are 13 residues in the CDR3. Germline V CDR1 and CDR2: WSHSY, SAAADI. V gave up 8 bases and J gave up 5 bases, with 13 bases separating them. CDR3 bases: TGCGCCAGCGAACAGGATTTGTATCAGCCCCAGCATTTT. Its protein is CASEQDLYQPQHF.

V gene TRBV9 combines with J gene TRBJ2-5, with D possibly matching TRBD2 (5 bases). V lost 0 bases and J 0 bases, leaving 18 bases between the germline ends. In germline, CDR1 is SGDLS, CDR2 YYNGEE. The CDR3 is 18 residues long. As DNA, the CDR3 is TGTGCCAGCAGCGTAGATGAGGTAGCTCGGGATTACCAAGAGACCCAGTACTTC. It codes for CASSVDEVARDYQETQYF.

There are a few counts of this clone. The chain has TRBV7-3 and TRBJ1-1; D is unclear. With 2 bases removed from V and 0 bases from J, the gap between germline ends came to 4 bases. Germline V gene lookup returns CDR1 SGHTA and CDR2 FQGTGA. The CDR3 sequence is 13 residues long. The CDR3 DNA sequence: TGTGCCAGCAGCTTATCCATGAACACTGAAGCTTTCTTT. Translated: CASSLSMNTEAFF.

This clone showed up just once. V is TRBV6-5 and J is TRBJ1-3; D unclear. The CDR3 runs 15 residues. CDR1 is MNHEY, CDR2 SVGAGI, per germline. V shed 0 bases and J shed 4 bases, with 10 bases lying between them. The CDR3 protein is CASSYSMDPGNTIYF. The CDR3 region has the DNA TGTGCCAGCAGTTACTCTATGGACCCGGGAAACACCATATATTTT.

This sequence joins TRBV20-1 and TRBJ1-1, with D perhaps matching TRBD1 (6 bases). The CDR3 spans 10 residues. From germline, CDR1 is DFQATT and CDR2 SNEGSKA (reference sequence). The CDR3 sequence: CSGGTTEAFF. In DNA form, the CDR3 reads TGCAGCGGAGGGACAACTGAAGCTTTCTTT.

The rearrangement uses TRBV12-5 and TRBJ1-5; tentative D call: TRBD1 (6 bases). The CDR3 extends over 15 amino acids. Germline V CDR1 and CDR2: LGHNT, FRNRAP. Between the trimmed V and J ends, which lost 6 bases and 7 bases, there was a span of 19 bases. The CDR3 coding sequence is TGTGCTAGTGGACAAGGACAGAGTGGCAGGCAGCCCCAGCATTTT. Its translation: CASGQGQSGRQPQHF.

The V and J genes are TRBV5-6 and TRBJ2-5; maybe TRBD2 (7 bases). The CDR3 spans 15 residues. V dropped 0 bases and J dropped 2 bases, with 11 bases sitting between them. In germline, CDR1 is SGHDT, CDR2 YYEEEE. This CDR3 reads CASSLAGGGQETQYF. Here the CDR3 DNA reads TGTGCCAGCAGCTTGGCGGGGGGCGGGCAAGAGACCCAGTACTTC.

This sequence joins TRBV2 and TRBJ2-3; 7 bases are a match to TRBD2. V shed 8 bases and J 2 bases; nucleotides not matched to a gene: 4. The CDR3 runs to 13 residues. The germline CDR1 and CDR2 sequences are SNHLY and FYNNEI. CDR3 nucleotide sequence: TGTGCCAGCTACGGGGGGTACACAGATACGCAGTATTTT. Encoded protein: CASYGGYTDTQYF.

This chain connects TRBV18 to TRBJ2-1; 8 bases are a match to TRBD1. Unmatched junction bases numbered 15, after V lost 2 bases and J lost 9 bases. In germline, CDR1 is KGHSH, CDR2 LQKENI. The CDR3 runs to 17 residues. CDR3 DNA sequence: TGTGCCAGCTCACCAACACGGTGGACAGGGACGGGGGTTGAGCAGTTCTTC. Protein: CASSPTRWTGTGVEQFF.

The DNA for the CDR3 is TGTGCCAGCAGCTTAGTAATCCGGACCCGGGATTCACCCCTCCACTTT. It yields the protein CASSLVIRTRDSPLHF. V and J are TRBV7-2 and TRBJ1-6; D is unclear. Germline loops: CDR1 SGHTA, CDR2 FQGNSA. The CDR3 is 16 amino acids. Trimming cost V 1 base and J 8 bases, with 15 bases left between them.

The CDR3 sequence: CASSYSRNSPYEQYF. The DNA for the CDR3 is TGTGCCAGCAGTTACTCTCGAAACAGCCCGTACGAGCAGTACTTC. This sequence joins TRBV6-5 and TRBJ2-7; D is uncertain. Trimming removed 0 bases at V and 4 bases at J, with 13 bases between. The germline V gene has CDR1 MNHEY and CDR2 SVGAGI. The CDR3 runs 15 residues.

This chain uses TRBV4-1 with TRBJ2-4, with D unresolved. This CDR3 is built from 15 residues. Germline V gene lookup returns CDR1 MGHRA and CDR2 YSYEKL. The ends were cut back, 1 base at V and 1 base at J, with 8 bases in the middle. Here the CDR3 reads CASSQGLGAKNIQYF. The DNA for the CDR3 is TGCGCCAGCAGCCAAGGTCTAGGGGCCAAAAACATTCAGTACTTC.

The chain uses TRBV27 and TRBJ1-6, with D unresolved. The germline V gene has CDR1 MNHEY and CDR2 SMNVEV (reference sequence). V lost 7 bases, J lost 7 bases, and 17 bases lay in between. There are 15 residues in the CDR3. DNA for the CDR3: TGTGCCAGCACTATTCCCGGTAGGCCAAATTCACCCCTCCACTTT. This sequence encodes CASTIPGRPNSPLHF.

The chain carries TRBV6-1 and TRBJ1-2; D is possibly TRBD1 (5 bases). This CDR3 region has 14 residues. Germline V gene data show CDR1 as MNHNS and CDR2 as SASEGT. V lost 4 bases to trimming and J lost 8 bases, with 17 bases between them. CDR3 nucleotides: TGTGCCAGCAGTGCCCGGGGAGGGGCGATCGGCTACACCTTC. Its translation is CASSARGGAIGYTF.

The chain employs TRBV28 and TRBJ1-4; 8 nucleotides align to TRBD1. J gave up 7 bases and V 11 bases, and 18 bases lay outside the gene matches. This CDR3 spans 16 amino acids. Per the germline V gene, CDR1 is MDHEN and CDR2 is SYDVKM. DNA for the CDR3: TGTGCCGTCCCATTATGGGGGACAGGCTTTCCTGAAAAACTGTTTTTT. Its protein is CAVPLWGTGFPEKLFF.